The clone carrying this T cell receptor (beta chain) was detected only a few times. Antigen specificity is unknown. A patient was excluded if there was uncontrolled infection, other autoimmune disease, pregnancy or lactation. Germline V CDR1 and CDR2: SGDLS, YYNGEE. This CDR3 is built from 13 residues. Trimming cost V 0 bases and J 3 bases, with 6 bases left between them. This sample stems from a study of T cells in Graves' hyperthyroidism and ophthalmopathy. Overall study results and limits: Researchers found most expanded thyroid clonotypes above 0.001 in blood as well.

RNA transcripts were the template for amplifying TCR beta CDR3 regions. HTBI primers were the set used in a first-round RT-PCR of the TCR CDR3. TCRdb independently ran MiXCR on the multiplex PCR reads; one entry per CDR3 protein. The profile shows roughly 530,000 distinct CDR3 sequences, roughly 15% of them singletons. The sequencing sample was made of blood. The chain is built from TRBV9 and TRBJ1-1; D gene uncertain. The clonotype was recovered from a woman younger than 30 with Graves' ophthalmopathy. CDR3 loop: CASSVGEYTEAFF. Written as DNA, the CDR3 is TGTGCCAGCAGCGTAGGAGAGTACACTGAAGCTTTCTTT.